Below, 19 T cell receptor beta chains from the same sample are listed, as sequenced in a study of identifying expanded T cells in peripheral blood. The table came from immunoSEQ multiplex PCR; TCRdb's copy has only in-frame clones and leaves some out. The table has around 130,000 clones, around 88% seen once; the top ten hold more than 7%. Sequencing input: blood. Receptors were obtained from a person between 18 and 75 years old in good health.

The chain employs TRBV2 and TRBJ1-5; D is undetermined. V was shortened by 7 bases and J by 2 bases, with 12 bases between the two germline ends. This CDR3 spans 14 amino acids. In germline, CDR1 is SNHLY, CDR2 FYNNEI. CDR3 sequence reads: CASTEGMGNQPQHF. The DNA of the CDR3 is TGTGCCAGCACCGAAGGGATGGGCAATCAGCCCCAGCATTTT.

Remarks on this clone: At one boundary the junction diverges from the germline segment, which might be a read error. The J gene is TRBJ1-1, the V gene TRBV28, with 11 bases aligning to TRBD1. CDR3 length: 13 amino acids. Looked up from germline, CDR1 is MDHEN and CDR2 is SYDVKM. This CDR3 is CASSLPRTGGDIF. Written as DNA, the CDR3 is TGTGCCAGCAGTTTACCCCGGACAGGGGGCGATATCTTT.

The V and J genes are TRBV29-1 and TRBJ2-7, with 8 bases that match TRBD2. The junction had 9 bases not matched to a gene; V was cut back by 7 bases and J by 4 bases. The CDR3 totals 13 residues. CDR1 is SQVTM, CDR2 ANQGSEA, per germline. The CDR3 loop reads CSAQTSAKYEQYF. For the CDR3, the DNA is TGCAGCGCTCAGACTAGCGCGAAATACGAGCAGTACTTC.

The chain uses TRBV27 and TRBJ1-1; TRBD1 matches at 7 bases. The CDR3 is 17 residues long. V was clipped by 2 bases and J by 4 bases; unmatched bases: 13. The germline gives CDR1 MNHEY, CDR2 SMNVEV (reference sequence). In nucleotides, the CDR3 is TGTGCCAGCAGTTTAGTCTATTCGGCAGGGGGGGGCACTGAAGCTTTCTTT. This encodes CASSLVYSAGGGTEAFF.

The rearrangement joins TRBV19 to TRBJ1-3; D is perhaps TRBD1 (5 bases). Per the germline V gene, CDR1 is LNHDA and CDR2 is SQIVND (reference sequence). The CDR3 totals 15 residues. Trimming stripped 6 bases from V and 0 bases from J, with 12 bases between. The CDR3 DNA reads as TGTGCCAGTAGACCTCCGGGGGGCTCTGGAAACACCATATATTTT. As protein: CASRPPGGSGNTIYF.

The chain combines TRBV7-9 with TRBJ2-2; D perhaps matches TRBD1 (6 bases). The germline gives CDR1 SEHNR, CDR2 FQNEAQ (reference sequence). Trimming cost V 4 bases and J 1 base, with 10 bases left between them. The CDR3 is 15 amino acids. The CDR3 loop reads CASSYPGQNTGELFF. For the CDR3, the DNA is TGTGCCAGCAGCTATCCGGGACAGAACACCGGGGAGCTGTTTTTT.

Only a few counts were recorded for this clone. This chain links TRBV10-1 with TRBJ2-2; no reliable D call. This CDR3 comprises 14 residues. Trimming removed 2 bases at V and 6 bases at J, with 10 bases between. Looked up from germline, CDR1 is WNHNN and CDR2 is SYGVQD (reference sequence). DNA for the CDR3: TGCGCCAGCAGTGAGCTTCGCAACGCCGGGGAGCTGTTTTTT. Its translation: CASSELRNAGELFF.

The rearrangement uses TRBV2 and TRBJ2-7; D tentatively fits TRBD1 or TRBD2 (5 bases each). V shed 5 bases and J shed 3 bases, with 14 bases lying between them. The CDR3 extends over 14 amino acids. From germline, CDR1 is SNHLY and CDR2 FYNNEI. CDR3 in amino acids: CASSWGNGDYEQYF. The CDR3 DNA follows: TGTGCCAGCAGTTGGGGGAATGGGGACTACGAGCAGTACTTC.

The chain uses TRBV19 and TRBJ1-4; tentative D call: TRBD1 (5 bases). CDR3 length equals 16 residues. Germline CDR1 LNHDA, CDR2 SQIVND (reference sequence). Trimming took off 7 bases at V and 6 bases at J, with 21 bases between the two ends. The CDR3 nucleotides are TGTGCCAGTACCCCCCTTGTAGGGGCGGGGGATGAAAAACTGTTTTTT. This sequence encodes CASTPLVGAGDEKLFF.

The rearrangement uses TRBV11-3 and TRBJ2-2; 7 positions match TRBD1. Trimming cost V 4 bases and J 6 bases; bases outside gene matches: 5. This CDR3 has 14 amino acids. CDR1 is SGHNT and CDR2 is YENEEA in the germline V gene. The CDR3 loop reads CASSSQGGSGELFF. CDR3 sequence (DNA): TGTGCCAGCAGCTCCCAAGGGGGCTCCGGGGAGCTGTTTTTT. Full variable domain (remainder filled in from reference TRBV11-3 and TRBJ2-2): EAGVVQSPRYKIIEKKQPVAFWCNPISGHNTLYWYLQNLGQGPELLIRYENEEAVDDSQLPKDRFSAERLKGVDSTLKIQPAELGDSAVYLCASSSQGGSGELFFGEGSRLTVL.

The chain combines TRBV5-1 with TRBJ2-6; D remains ambiguous. The germline V gene has CDR1 SGHRS and CDR2 YFSETQ. The CDR3 contains 15 residues. The ends were cut back, 4 bases at V and 0 bases at J, with 8 bases in the middle. DNA for the CDR3: TGCGCCAGCAGCGCTTACAGCTCTGGGGCCAACGTCCTGACTTTC. Protein sequence: CASSAYSSGANVLTF.

The J gene is TRBJ1-2, the V gene TRBV28; maybe TRBD1 (5 bases). The CDR3 length is 13 residues. CDR1 is MDHEN, CDR2 SYDVKM, per germline. V was cut by 11 bases and J by 4 bases, with 17 bases left in between. Here the CDR3 reads CASIGGGTYGYTF. CDR3 in DNA: TGTGCCTCAATAGGTGGGGGGACCTATGGCTACACCTTC.

The rearrangement joins TRBV25-1 to TRBJ1-1; unclear D gene. This CDR3 spans 13 amino acids. Germline V lookup: CDR1 MGHDK, CDR2 SYGVNS. Deletions cut 4 bases from V and 6 bases from J, with 12 bases between. CDR3 coding DNA: TGTGCCAGCAGTGGGCCCTTTGTAGCTGAAGCTTTCTTT. Its translation: CASSGPFVAEAFF.

This clone has more than one count but fewer than ten. This chain joins TRBV10-2 and TRBJ2-1, with 7 bases fitting TRBD1. The trim removed 4 bases at V and 8 bases at J, leaving 2 bases unmatched. The germline CDR1 and CDR2 sequences are WSHSY and SAAADI. CDR3 size: 12 residues. CDR3 DNA sequence: TGCGCCAGCAGTGTGACAGGGCATGAGCAGTTCTTC. Its protein product is CASSVTGHEQFF.

This chain uses TRBV4-1 with TRBJ1-5; a weak D match, TRBD1 (6 bases). Germline assignment: CDR1 MGHRA and CDR2 YSYEKL. There are 16 residues in the CDR3. Trimming stripped 0 bases from V and 0 bases from J, with 9 bases between. CDR3 residues: CASSQEGGPSNQPQHF. The CDR3, as DNA: TGCGCCAGCAGCCAAGAAGGGGGACCTAGCAATCAGCCCCAGCATTTT.

V gene TRBV25-1 combines with J gene TRBJ2-6; maybe TRBD1 (5 bases). CDR3 length: 17 residues. Germline CDR1 MGHDK, CDR2 SYGVNS. Trimming took off 5 bases at V and 0 bases at J, with 14 bases between the two ends. This CDR3 is CASSNPDTVSGANVLTF. The CDR3 nucleotides are TGTGCCAGCAGTAATCCGGACACGGTCTCTGGGGCCAACGTCCTGACTTTC.

In the case of this clone: Its ends do not fully match the called genes, so a read error is possible. The chain uses TRBV11-1 and TRBJ2-7, with 9 bases that match TRBD2. Per germline, CDR1 SGHAT and CDR2 FQDESV (reference sequence). This CDR3 contains 14 residues. CDR3 sequence: CASSPWGNSGSTSF. CDR3 in DNA: TGTGCCAGCAGTCCATGGGGTAATAGCGGGAGTACCTCCTTC.

The chain recombines TRBV27 with TRBJ2-7; TRBD1 is a possible D gene (6 bases). The germline V and J ends were trimmed by 1 base and 7 bases, with 17 bases remaining between them. CDR1 and CDR2 from the germline V gene are MNHEY and SMNVEV (reference sequence). The CDR3 is made up of 15 amino acids. The CDR3 region is CASSLLSGVGSEQYF. In DNA, the CDR3 is TGTGCCAGCAGTTTATTGTCAGGGGTCGGGTCGGAGCAGTACTTC.

The gene calls are TRBV7-3 and TRBJ1-6, with D possibly TRBD1 on 5 matching bases. Per germline, CDR1 SGHTA and CDR2 FQGTGA. V was cut by 4 bases and J by 8 bases, with 12 bases left in between. The CDR3 runs to 14 residues. DNA of the CDR3: TGTGCCAGCAGCTCGGACGGGGGGGATTCACCCCTCCACTTT. It translates to CASSSDGGDSPLHF.